The rows below give T cell receptor beta chains drawn from one sample of a study of OX40 agonist ivuxolimab in advanced cancers. Sequencing used immunoSEQ multiplex PCR; TCRdb keeps in-frame clones, though not all of them. The sample holds 70,000 to 100,000 clones; approximately 91% are singletons and the top ten take around 0.38%. The sequencing used CD4+ or CD8+ T cells sorted from blood, collected in a trial of the OX40 agonist ivuxolimab. The receptors derive from an adult with an advanced solid tumor such as melanoma, head and neck, liver or kidney cancer. Each CDR3 is given with its conserved first and last residue. Each record gives: J gene, D gene, clone size, V gene, CDR3 protein, CDR3 DNA. The D gene is left open where the match is weak. Expanded clones get a size class; other rows say once, few or many, or leave the size out.

TRBJ1-4	TRBD1	-	TRBV29-1	CSAPDRAEKLFF	TGCAGCGCCCCGGACAGGGCCGAAAAACTGTTTTTT
TRBJ2-3	TRBD1	-	TRBV7-8	CASSSTGTDTQYF	TGTGCCAGCAGCTCGACAGGGACAGATACGCAGTATTTT
TRBJ2-7	TRBD2	-	TRBV11-2	CASSPQLAASYEQYF	TGTGCCAGCAGCCCCCAGCTAGCGGCCTCGTACGAGCAGTACTTC
TRBJ2-7	-	-	TRBV7-8	CASSLGRTYEQYF	TGTGCCAGCAGCTTAGGGCGGACCTACGAGCAGTACTTC
TRBJ2-7	TRBD1	-	TRBV7-9	CASSLERTGPYEQYF	TGTGCCAGCAGTTTAGAGAGGACAGGGCCCTACGAGCAGTACTTC
TRBJ2-7	TRBD2	-	TRBV11-2	CASSLGWYSGRAREQYF	TGTGCCAGCAGCTTAGGGTGGTATAGCGGGAGGGCCAGAGAGCAGTACTTC
TRBJ2-1	TRBD2	-	TRBV5-1	CASSLGTSGFGNEQFF	TGCGCCAGCAGCCTCGGGACTAGCGGCTTCGGCAATGAGCAGTTCTTC
TRBJ2-5	TRBD1	-	TRBV7-9	CASRPTPGQGVETQYF	TGTGCCAGCAGACCGACACCGGGACAGGGTGTGGAGACCCAGTACTTC
TRBJ1-1	-	-	TRBV19	CATQSRVVAEAFF	TGTGCCACCCAATCCAGGGTCGTTGCTGAAGCTTTCTTT
TRBJ2-2	TRBD2	-	TRBV6-5	CATVTSGNTGELFF	TGTGCCACCGTGACTAGCGGGAACACCGGGGAGCTGTTTTTT
TRBJ1-1	-	-	TRBV7-2	CASKVGGGNTEAFF	TGTGCCAGCAAGGTTGGCGGGGGGAACACTGAAGCTTTCTTT
TRBJ2-5	-	-	TRBV29-1	CSVELPETQYF	TGCAGCGTTGAGCTGCCGGAGACCCAGTACTTC
TRBJ2-3	-	-	TRBV7-2	CASSPSPSTDTQYF	TGTGCCAGCAGCCCCAGCCCGAGCACAGATACGCAGTATTTT
TRBJ1-4	-	-	TRBV21-1	CASSLPTVRGKLFF	TGTGCCAGCAGCCTACCCACGGTCAGGGGAAAACTGTTTTTT
TRBJ1-1	TRBD1	-	TRBV19	CASSSTGDTEAFF	TGTGCCAGTAGTTCGACAGGGGACACTGAAGCTTTCTTT
TRBJ2-5	-	-	TRBV18	CASSRGETQYF	TGTGCCAGCTCTAGGGGGGAGACCCAGTACTTC
TRBJ2-1	-	-	TRBV15	CATSRDRRAVNEQFF	TGTGCCACCAGCAGAGATAGGAGGGCGGTCAATGAGCAGTTCTTC
TRBJ2-1	-	-	TRBV19	CASRLDYMAHNEQFF	TGTGCCAGTAGATTGGACTACATGGCCCACAATGAGCAGTTCTTC
TRBJ2-7	-	-	TRBV7-2	CASSLAGTGGYEQYF	TGTGCCAGCAGCTTAGCCGGGACTGGGGGGTACGAGCAGTACTTC
TRBJ2-2	-	-	TRBV9	CASSAYRNSGELFF	TGTGCCAGCAGCGCATACAGGAATTCCGGGGAGCTGTTTTTT
TRBJ1-2	TRBD1	-	TRBV13	CASSLEQGVGGYTF	TGTGCCAGCAGCTTAGAACAGGGGGTAGGCGGCTACACCTTC
TRBJ2-1	-	-	TRBV7-2	CASSLEAGHLGNEQFF	TGTGCCAGCAGCTTAGAGGCGGGACACCTGGGGAATGAGCAGTTCTTC
TRBJ1-4	-	-	TRBV6-5	CASSRAGVTNEKLFF	TGTGCCAGCAGCCGGGCGGGGGTGACTAATGAAAAACTGTTTTTT
TRBJ2-5	TRBD1	once	TRBV9	CASSVRQGSQETQYF	TGTGCCAGCAGCGTCCGACAGGGATCCCAAGAGACCCAGTACTTC
TRBJ2-2	TRBD1	-	TRBV18	CASSGQGAQTGELFF	TGTGCCAGCTCAGGACAGGGGGCGCAGACCGGGGAGCTGTTTTTT
TRBJ2-2	-	-	TRBV4-1	CASSQVGGRDIGELFF	TGCGCCAGCAGCCAAGTCGGGGGAAGGGATATCGGGGAGCTGTTTTTT
TRBJ1-3	TRBD1	once	TRBV18	CASSTGGIGNTIYF	TGTGCCAGCTCAACAGGGGGTATTGGAAACACCATATATTTT
TRBJ1-2	-	few	TRBV19	CASSIVSGTNYGYTF	TGTGCCAGTAGTATAGTGTCCGGTACTAACTATGGCTACACCTTC
TRBJ1-2	TRBD1	few	TRBV30	CAWSEGAFHTF	TGTGCCTGGTCCGAGGGGGCTTTCCACACCTTC
TRBJ1-5	TRBD1	-	TRBV6-4	CASSDPDRVQPQHF	TGTGCCAGCAGTGACCCAGACAGGGTTCAGCCCCAGCATTTT
TRBJ2-2	TRBD2	-	TRBV7-2	CASSLESSGRRELFF	TGTGCCAGCAGCTTAGAGTCTAGCGGGAGAAGGGAGCTGTTTTTT
TRBJ2-1	-	-	TRBV9	CASSVPGLSGEVHEQFF	TGTGCCAGCAGCGTACCCGGACTTAGCGGAGAAGTACATGAGCAGTTCTTC
TRBJ1-1	TRBD1	-	TRBV7-9	CASSFQGDTEAFF	TGTGCCAGCAGCTTTCAGGGGGACACTGAAGCTTTCTTT
TRBJ1-2	-	-	TRBV5-4	CASSLGQTYGYTF	TGTGCCAGCAGCTTGGGCCAGACCTATGGCTACACCTTC
TRBJ1-2	-	-	TRBV10-1	CASSEATDYGYTF	TGCGCCAGCAGTGAGGCCACGGACTATGGCTACACCTTC
TRBJ2-5	-	-	TRBV18	CASSLKGETQYF	TGTGCCAGCTCGCTCAAGGGAGAGACCCAGTACTTC
TRBJ2-5	TRBD1	-	TRBV5-1	CASTRDSLTETQYF	TGCGCCAGCACCCGGGACAGTCTCACGGAGACCCAGTACTTC
TRBJ2-3	TRBD1	-	TRBV2	CASRGGQGSFADTQYF	TGTGCCAGCAGAGGAGGACAGGGTAGTTTCGCAGATACGCAGTATTTT
TRBJ1-1	-	once	TRBV10-1	CASSESGKGNTEAFF	TGCGCCAGCAGTGAGTCTGGAAAAGGGAACACTGAAGCTTTCTTT
TRBJ1-5	-	-	TRBV4-1	CASSQDIPVAGARDQPQHF	TGCGCCAGCAGCCAAGATATTCCAGTGGCAGGGGCCCGGGATCAGCCCCAGCATTTT
TRBJ1-6	TRBD1	-	TRBV7-2	CASSLGGTGDPNNSPLHF	TGTGCCAGCAGCTTAGGAGGAACAGGGGATCCCAATAATTCACCCCTCCACTTT
TRBJ2-5	-	-	TRBV7-8	CATSRQIEETQYF	TGTGCCACCTCGCGGCAGATTGAAGAGACCCAGTACTTC
TRBJ2-7	-	-	TRBV6-6	CASSYLGEQYF	TGTGCCAGCAGTTATCTGGGCGAGCAGTACTTC
TRBJ2-5	-	-	TRBV5-1	CASSLGARETQYF	TGCGCCAGCAGCTTGGGGGCCCGAGAGACCCAGTACTTC
TRBJ2-7	-	-	TRBV19	CASSVGGQGSYEQYF	TGTGCCAGTAGTGTGGGGGGGCAAGGCTCCTACGAGCAGTACTTC
TRBJ1-2	-	-	TRBV27	CASSLMGAQGHNYGYTF	TGTGCCAGCAGTTTAATGGGGGCGCAGGGCCATAACTATGGCTACACCTTC
TRBJ2-7	-	-	TRBV19	CASSIDPLQGGLSYEQYF	TGTGCCAGTAGTATAGATCCCTTACAGGGTGGATTATCCTACGAGCAGTACTTC
TRBJ2-5	-	-	TRBV6-1	CASSAPGTAKETQYF	TGTGCCAGCAGCGCACCCGGGACCGCAAAGGAGACCCAGTACTTC
TRBJ2-7	-	-	TRBV5-1	CASSSSTGVSYEQYF	TGCGCCAGCAGCTCCTCGACAGGAGTTTCCTACGAGCAGTACTTC
TRBJ1-2	-	-	TRBV5-5	CASSLSYSKKYYTF	TGTGCCAGCAGCTTAAGTTACTCTAAAAAGTACTACACCTTC